A single sample gave rise to the 30 T cell receptor beta chains below, sequenced in a study of Ad26.COV2.S vaccination and SARS-CoV-2 variants. Using immunoSEQ multiplex PCR, the repertoire was profiled, and TCRdb retains in-frame clones only, with some absent. The repertoire includes about 350,000 clones, approximately 84% of them detected once, and 2.5% to 3.5% sits in the top ten. This sample's treatment: about 20 received Ad26.COV2.S at low or high dose, single or two shots; about 5 received placebo; per-sample allocation not given. Each sample was drawn 63 days after the first injection (of vaccine or placebo). This sample comprised peripheral blood, obtained in a trial of Ad26.COV2.S vaccine versus placebo. The receptors come from a person aged 18-65 years who received the Ad26.COV2.S COVID-19 vaccine or a placebo.

CDR3 DNA: TGTGCCAGCAGCCCGGACAGGGGCGGCGAGCAGTACTTC. It specifies CASSPDRGGEQYF. V is TRBV5-4 and J is TRBJ2-7; 9 bases line up with TRBD1. V trimming: 4 bases; J trimming: 6 bases; junction bases outside the gene matches: 5. CDR1 and CDR2 (germline): SGHNT, YYREEE (reference sequence). The CDR3 extends over 13 amino acids.

This rearrangement joins TRBV10-1 to TRBJ1-1; 9 bases fit TRBD1. V shed 1 base and J 5 bases; nucleotides not matched to a gene: 5. This CDR3 contains 15 residues. CDR1 and CDR2 (germline): WNHNN, SYGVQD (reference sequence). The CDR3 here is CASSEWGQGETEAFF. Written as DNA, the CDR3 is TGCGCCAGCAGTGAGTGGGGACAGGGAGAGACTGAAGCTTTCTTT.

The chain links TRBV27 to TRBJ2-7, with 9 bases that match TRBD2. The junction had 2 bases not matched to a gene; V was cut back by 0 bases and J by 2 bases. The germline gives CDR1 MNHEY, CDR2 SMNVEV (reference sequence). CDR3 size: 15 residues. CDR3 sequence: CASSLSPSGAYEQYF. The DNA for the CDR3 is TGTGCCAGCAGTTTATCACCTAGCGGGGCCTACGAGCAGTACTTC.

V and J are TRBV2 and TRBJ2-7, with 9 bases that match TRBD1. Germline CDR1 is SNHLY and CDR2 is FYNNEI. This CDR3 region has 14 residues. With V trimmed by 8 bases and J by 2 bases, 7 bases remained unmatched. The chain's CDR3 is CASGIGTGTYEQYF. The DNA of the CDR3 is TGTGCCAGCGGGATCGGGACAGGGACCTACGAGCAGTACTTC.

The J gene is TRBJ1-1, the V gene TRBV11-3; D is ambiguous. The CDR3 length is 13 residues. V gave up 4 bases and J gave up 3 bases, with 9 bases separating them. CDR1 and CDR2 (germline): SGHNT, YENEEA. The DNA of the CDR3 is TGTGCCAGCAGCTCAAGGATGGACACTGAAGCTTTCTTT. It specifies CASSSRMDTEAFF.

The chain is built from TRBV11-3 and TRBJ2-2; TRBD2 is a possible D gene (5 bases). This CDR3 spans 13 amino acids. The V end lost 4 bases, the J end lost 6 bases, and 9 bases lay between the germline ends. Germline lookup yields CDR1 SGHNT and CDR2 YENEEA. Here the CDR3 DNA reads TGTGCCAGCAGCTCCACTAGTTCCGGGGAGCTGTTTTTT. It translates to CASSSTSSGELFF.

The rearrangement links TRBV21-1 to TRBJ2-2; the table calls TRBD2, which could not be checked here. TRBV21-1 is assigned pseudogene status. There are 21 residues in the CDR3. DNA of the CDR3: TGTGCCAACCCACTACTTTCCCTAGCGGGGGCCTCTACCCTGAACACCGGGGAGCTGTTTTTT. Translating it yields CANPLLSLAGASTLNTGELFF.

This clone has more than one count but fewer than ten. The chain combines TRBV5-1 with TRBJ2-3, with D possibly TRBD2 on 6 matching bases. The CDR3 has 15 amino acids. Germline V gene sequence: CDR1 SGHRS, CDR2 YFSETQ. V gave up 4 bases and J gave up 2 bases, with 14 bases separating them. The CDR3 DNA is TGCGCCAGCAGCCTCTCTAGCGCCTACACAGATACGCAGTATTTT. Translating gives CASSLSSAYTDTQYF.

This clone showed up just once. V usage is TRBV28 and J usage is TRBJ2-7; 8 nucleotides agree with TRBD2. The CDR3 is 14 residues long. With V trimmed by 6 bases and J by 5 bases, 9 bases remained unmatched. CDR1 MDHEN and CDR2 SYDVKM come from the germline V gene. The CDR3 sequence is CASRQWTSINEQYF. CDR3 DNA sequence: TGTGCCAGCAGGCAGTGGACTAGCATAAACGAGCAGTACTTC.

The chain recombines TRBV19 with TRBJ1-2; 7 positions match TRBD1. In germline, CDR1 is LNHDA, CDR2 SQIVND (reference sequence). The junction had 15 bases not matched to a gene; V was cut back by 5 bases and J by 9 bases. The CDR3 contains 15 residues. In DNA form, the CDR3 reads TGTGCCAGTAGTTCGGGACAGCGAGGAAGAGAGAGCTACACCTTC. It is translated as CASSSGQRGRESYTF.

The chain joins TRBV3-1 (or the pseudogene TRBV3-2) to TRBJ1-2; perhaps TRBD1 as D (6 bases). Germline V gene lookup returns CDR1 LGHDT and CDR2 YNNKEL (reference sequence). The CDR3 extends over 17 amino acids. V was cut by 0 bases and J by 2 bases, with 16 bases left in between. The CDR3 DNA is TGTGCCAGCAGCCAAGATAGGGGCAGGGGAGCGAACTATGGCTACACCTTC. Translated, it gives CASSQDRGRGANYGYTF.

J is TRBJ2-2 and V is TRBV10-3; D may be TRBD2 (6 bases). The CDR3 runs 15 residues. Germline V CDR1 and CDR2: ENHRY, SYGVKD. V lost 0 bases and J lost 3, with 8 bases in between. The CDR3 coding sequence is TGTGCCATCAGTGAGTCCGGGACTCACACCGGGGAGCTGTTTTTT. Its translation: CAISESGTHTGELFF.

The V gene is TRBV27, the J gene TRBJ2-1; D not resolved. The ends were cut back, 4 bases at V and 3 bases at J, with 16 bases in the middle. The CDR3 is 16 residues long. Germline loops: CDR1 MNHEY, CDR2 SMNVEV (reference sequence). The CDR3 region is CASSSRSPSNYNEQFF. CDR3 in DNA: TGTGCCAGCAGTTCCAGGTCCCCCTCTAACTACAATGAGCAGTTCTTC.

The gene calls are TRBV10-3 and TRBJ2-7, with D maybe TRBD1 (5 bases). This CDR3 spans 16 amino acids. V was shortened by 10 bases and J by 0 bases, with 22 bases between the two germline ends. Germline CDR1 reads ENHRY; CDR2 reads SYGVKD. The CDR3 bases are TGTGCCACGCCCGGTAGTAGGGGCCCGAGCTCCTACGAGCAGTACTTC. Protein sequence: CATPGSRGPSSYEQYF.

The rearrangement uses TRBV18 and TRBJ1-5, with TRBD1 as a possible D gene (6 bases). V was shortened by 0 bases and J by 4 bases, with 22 bases between the two germline ends. Germline-derived CDR1 and CDR2 are KGHSH and LQKENI. This CDR3 spans 19 amino acids. CDR3: CASSPPKGGGGEGNQPQHF. The DNA for the CDR3 is TGTGCCAGCTCACCACCAAAAGGGGGTGGTGGGGAGGGTAATCAGCCCCAGCATTTT.

The rearrangement links TRBV7-8 to TRBJ1-3, with 12 bases fitting TRBD1. The ends lost 5 bases at V and 2 bases at J; junction bases unmatched: 13. The CDR3 extends over 19 amino acids. The germline V gene encodes CDR1 SGHVS and CDR2 FQNEAQ. CDR3 bases: TGTGCCAGCAGCCCCTCCCGGGACAGGGGGCGAAGTCCTGGAAACACCATATATTTT. Amino acids: CASSPSRDRGRSPGNTIYF.

V is TRBV21-1 and J is TRBJ2-7; the table's D gene call, TRBD2, was not cross checked with the DNA. TRBV21-1 is a pseudogene locus. The CDR3 runs to 16 residues. The DNA for the CDR3 is TGTGCCAGCAGCACCGCCCGACTAGCGGGAGCCTACGAGCAGTACTTC. It encodes CASSTARLAGAYEQYF.

The chain carries TRBV5-1 and TRBJ1-2; D might be TRBD1 (5 bases). This CDR3 comprises 16 residues. Trimming shortened V by 4 bases and J by 4 bases, and 20 bases separated the two germline ends. CDR1 and CDR2 (germline): SGHRS, YFSETQ. CDR3 sequence (DNA): TGCGCCAGCAGCGTGTCAAGGGGACCGGCTGTCTATGGCTACACCTTC. Protein: CASSVSRGPAVYGYTF.

The chain couples TRBV7-2 to TRBJ2-2; D may be TRBD2 (6 bases). The V and J ends lost 2 bases and 5 bases respectively, with 12 bases between them. Germline CDR1 reads SGHTA; CDR2 reads FQGNSA. The CDR3 is made up of 15 amino acids. DNA for the CDR3: TGTGCCAGCAGCTTACAGGTGGGACTGACCGGGGAGCTGTTTTTT. Residues: CASSLQVGLTGELFF.

This chain joins TRBV19 and TRBJ2-3; 12 positions agree with TRBD2. CDR3 size: 15 residues. With V trimmed by 4 bases and J by 5 bases, 4 bases remained unmatched. Germline V gives CDR1 LNHDA, CDR2 SQIVND (reference sequence). This CDR3 is CASSRASGRVDTQYF. The CDR3 DNA is TGTGCCAGTAGTAGGGCTAGCGGGAGGGTAGATACGCAGTATTTT.

This clone appeared a few times. The CDR3 DNA sequence: TGTGCCAGCAGCTTAGAACCCCGAACAGGGGCTGAAGCTTTCTTT. The encoded protein is CASSLEPRTGAEAFF. This chain uses TRBV11-2 with TRBJ1-1; 7 nucleotides line up with TRBD1. Looked up from germline, CDR1 is SGHAT and CDR2 is FQNNGV. With V trimmed by 0 bases and J by 6 bases, 7 bases remained unmatched. The CDR3 loop spans 15 amino acids.

This clone has only a few counts. The rearrangement joins TRBV28 to TRBJ2-1, with 13 bases that match TRBD2. V lost 2 bases to trimming and J lost 2 bases; unmatched junction nucleotides: 9. The CDR3 runs to 19 residues. The germline V gene encodes CDR1 MDHEN and CDR2 SYDVKM. Written as DNA, the CDR3 is TGTGCCAGCAGTTTAAGGACTAGCGGGAGACGTGCGCCCTACAATGAGCAGTTCTTC. This gives the protein CASSLRTSGRRAPYNEQFF.

The V gene is TRBV2, the J gene TRBJ1-2; a weak D match, TRBD1 (5 bases). CDR1 SNHLY and CDR2 FYNNEI come from the germline V gene. The ends were cut back, 2 bases at V and 5 bases at J, with 12 bases in the middle. CDR3 size: 14 residues. The CDR3 nucleotides are TGTGCCAGCAGTGAACTGGGGGACGTATATGGCTACACCTTC. This encodes CASSELGDVYGYTF.

This clone was counted only a few times. This sequence joins TRBV14 and TRBJ2-7; 13 bases map to TRBD2. CDR3 size: 15 residues. Germline V gives CDR1 SGHDN, CDR2 FVKESK. Losses at the gene ends were 4 bases for V and 6 bases for J; bases not matched to a gene: 6. The CDR3 protein is CASSRGTSGVGEQYF. Written as DNA, the CDR3 is TGTGCCAGCAGCCGAGGGACTAGCGGGGTCGGCGAGCAGTACTTC.

This chain uses TRBV3-1 (or the pseudogene TRBV3-2) with TRBJ2-3; 12 bases are a match to TRBD2. V lost 10 bases to trimming and J lost 3 bases; unmatched junction nucleotides: 2. Germline CDR1 and CDR2: LGHDT and YNNKEL (reference sequence). The CDR3 consists of 13 residues. For the CDR3, the DNA is TGTGCCACTAGCGGGAGGGAAACAGATACGCAGTATTTT. Its translation is CATSGRETDTQYF.

Comment on this clone: Other DNA sequences in the same sample also yield this CDR3. This sequence joins TRBV6-2 or TRBV6-3 and TRBJ2-7; D not certain. The CDR3 length is 11 residues. Trimming removed 4 bases at V and 4 bases at J, with 5 bases between. The V gene's germline CDR1 is MNHEY and CDR2 SVGEGT. CDR3 region: CASSFRYEQYF. The CDR3 nucleotides read TGTGCCAGCAGTTTCAGGTACGAGCAGTACTTC.

This clone has just a few counts. J is TRBJ2-1 and V is TRBV7-8, with a possible D match to TRBD2 (6 bases). The length of the CDR3 is 11 residues. CDR1 is SGHVS and CDR2 is FQNEAQ in the germline V gene. Deletions cut 9 bases from V and 9 bases from J, with 12 bases between. The DNA of the CDR3 is TGTGCCAGTACCGGGGGTAGTGAGCAGTTCTTC. It encodes CASTGGSEQFF. Based on the CDR3 plus reference TRBV7-8 and TRBJ2-1, the full variable domain is GAGVSQSPRYKVAKRGQDVALRCDPISGHVSLFWYQQALGQGPEFLTYFQNEAQLDKSGLPSDRFFAERPEGSVSTLKIQRTQQEDSAVYLCASTGGSEQFFGPGTRLTVL.

There are a few counts of this clone. This chain joins TRBV7-2 and TRBJ1-5; D is ambiguous. The CDR3 loop spans 14 amino acids. The germline V and J ends were trimmed by 2 bases and 5 bases, with 10 bases remaining between them. Germline values: CDR1 SGHTA, CDR2 FQGNSA. Written as DNA, the CDR3 is TGTGCCAGCAGCTTAATACGCTTGGATCAGCCCCAGCATTTT. Protein: CASSLIRLDQPQHF.

The chain has TRBV19 and TRBJ2-6; unclear D gene. V was shortened by 4 bases and J by 0 bases, with 4 bases between the two germline ends. This CDR3 region has 14 residues. Germline values: CDR1 LNHDA, CDR2 SQIVND (reference sequence). In nucleotides, the CDR3 is TGTGCCAGTAGTACCCGCTCTGGGGCCAACGTCCTGACTTTC. This encodes CASSTRSGANVLTF.

The gene calls are TRBV10-3 and TRBJ2-7, with D maybe TRBD2 (5 bases). V lost 4 bases and J lost 2, with 18 bases in between. The CDR3 extends over 16 amino acids. Germline values: CDR1 ENHRY, CDR2 SYGVKD. CDR3 protein: CAISASYGGYTYEQYF. DNA of the CDR3: TGTGCCATCAGTGCCTCGTACGGCGGGTACACCTACGAGCAGTACTTC.